This TCR beta chain derives from a study of cytomegalovirus exposure and HLA in healthy donors. Notes on the study in general: The likely explanation for a cluster of highly shared sequence variants was sequencing artifact. A later analysis found common viral pathogens apparently linked to several of the most significant clusters. Roughly even sequencing depth across donors was the assumption behind the presence/absence analyses. Cytomegalovirus association was listed for about 150 TCR beta chains.

PCR primers comprised 60 Vbeta and 13 Jbeta primers. Here immunoSEQ multiplex PCR was the method, and the copy in TCRdb shows in-frame clones only, minus some. The sample consists of 200,000 to 250,000 clones, more than 60% of them appearing once. This clone was seen only a few times. The antigen remains undetermined. CDR1 SGDLS and CDR2 YYNGEE come from the germline V gene. This CDR3 is built from 12 residues. Trimming shortened V by 4 bases and J by 4 bases, and 8 bases separated the two germline ends. The sample comprised PBMCs. The sequence was collected from a woman aged 55-69 years in good health and CMV-seropositive. The chain is built from TRBV9 and TRBJ1-2; D remains unclear. CDR3 sequence reads: CASSSQIYGYTF. DNA for the CDR3: TGTGCCAGCAGCTCACAGATCTATGGCTACACCTTC.